This is a list of T cell receptor beta chains from one sample in a study of blood T cell repertoires in COVID-19. The data were produced by immunoSEQ multiplex PCR, yet TCRdb's version contains in-frame clones alone and is incomplete. The sample records about 100,000 clones, roughly 88% being singletons. Source material: peripheral blood. The receptors come from a human donor in a cohort sampled during active COVID-19. CDR3s include the opening cysteine and the closing phenylalanine or tryptophan. A D gene is named only where the DNA matches it firmly. Not every row has a clone size; where given, it reads once, few, many or a size class.

v_call	clone_size	d_call	j_call	cdr3_aa	cdr3_nt
TRBV10-3	NA	NA	TRBJ2-2	CAIRRGSTGELFF	TGTGCCATCAGAAGAGGAAGCACCGGGGAGCTGTTTTTT
TRBV6-2/TRBV6-3	NA	TRBD1	TRBJ2-1	CASSYAPGQGVVEQFF	TGTGCCAGCAGTTACGCACCGGGACAGGGGGTTGTGGAGCAGTTCTTC
TRBV7-2	NA	NA	TRBJ2-7	CASSLDPGYEQYF	TGTGCCAGCAGCTTAGATCCGGGCTACGAGCAGTACTTC
TRBV6-5	few	NA	TRBJ2-6	CASRTVSNVLTF	TGTGCCAGCAGGACAGTTTCCAACGTCCTGACTTTC
TRBV7-8	NA	TRBD2	TRBJ2-1	CASSAGQRGSYNEQFF	TGTGCCAGCAGCGCCGGTCAGCGGGGGTCCTACAATGAGCAGTTCTTC
TRBV5-1	once	NA	TRBJ1-1	CASSFETANTEAFF	TGCGCCAGCAGCTTTGAGACAGCGAACACTGAAGCTTTCTTT
TRBV6-2/TRBV6-3	NA	NA	TRBJ1-3	CASSPVTGNTIYF	TGTGCCAGCAGCCCCGTAACTGGAAACACCATATATTTT
TRBV9	NA	NA	TRBJ2-7	CASSVDGGREAYEQYF	TGTGCCAGCAGCGTAGACGGAGGGCGAGAAGCCTACGAGCAGTACTTC
TRBV7-8	NA	NA	TRBJ2-3	CASSLTLTRLQTDTQYF	TGTGCCAGCAGCTTAACCCTAACCAGACTCCAAACAGATACGCAGTATTTT
TRBV27	NA	TRBD1	TRBJ1-2	CASEGQELEGYTF	TGTGCCAGCGAAGGACAGGAATTAGAAGGCTACACCTTC
TRBV5-1	NA	NA	TRBJ2-5	CASSYPGNQETQYF	TGCGCCAGCAGCTACCCAGGGAATCAAGAGACCCAGTACTTC
TRBV9	NA	TRBD2	TRBJ2-7	CASSVGGILAGTYEQYF	TGTGCCAGCAGCGTAGGGGGCATACTAGCGGGCACCTACGAGCAGTACTTC
TRBV19	NA	TRBD1	TRBJ1-1	CASKLQQGGTEAFF	TGTGCCAGTAAACTGCAACAGGGGGGCACTGAAGCTTTCTTT
TRBV9	NA	NA	TRBJ2-2	CASSVVRGGGELFF	TGTGCCAGCAGCGTAGTCAGGGGCGGCGGGGAGCTGTTTTTT
TRBV4-3	NA	TRBD1	TRBJ1-1	CASSQWTGADLNTEAFF	TGCGCCAGCAGCCAATGGACAGGGGCCGATTTAAACACTGAAGCTTTCTTT
TRBV2	NA	TRBD1	TRBJ1-1	CASGINRGNTEAFF	TGTGCCAGCGGAATAAACAGGGGGAACACTGAAGCTTTCTTT
TRBV9	NA	NA	TRBJ2-3	CASSPRSGRGGADTQYF	TGTGCCAGCAGCCCCCGGTCGGGGAGGGGGGGGGCAGATACGCAGTATTTT
TRBV27	NA	NA	TRBJ2-7	CASSSRGGSYEQYF	TGTGCCAGCAGTTCCCGAGGGGGCTCCTACGAGCAGTACTTC
TRBV6-5	NA	TRBD2	TRBJ2-1	CASSSRLAGGNEQFF	TGTGCCAGCAGTTCTCGACTAGCGGGAGGGAATGAGCAGTTCTTC
TRBV18	NA	NA	TRBJ1-2	CASSPKRDSPLYGYTF	TGTGCCAGCTCACCAAAGAGGGATTCCCCACTATATGGCTACACCTTC
TRBV24-1	NA	NA	TRBJ1-4	CATSGRRRGEKLFF	TGTGCCACCAGTGGGCGGCGTCGGGGGGAAAAACTGTTTTTT
TRBV6-1	NA	NA	TRBJ1-6	CASSEAAGYNSPLHF	TGTGCCAGCAGTGAAGCGGCAGGCTATAATTCACCCCTCCACTTT
TRBV11-2	NA	NA	TRBJ2-7	CASSFGPDYYEQYF	TGTGCCAGCAGCTTCGGCCCGGACTACTACGAGCAGTACTTC
TRBV19	NA	NA	TRBJ1-5	CASSMSGGGSNQPQHF	TGTGCCAGTAGTATGTCGGGGGGGGGCAGCAATCAGCCCCAGCATTTT